What follows is one T cell receptor beta chain and its context. Its antigen is unknown. The CDR3 runs to 15 residues. Germline V lookup: CDR1 MNHNS, CDR2 SASEGT. J was trimmed by 3 bases and V by 4 bases; bases with no gene match: 5. 13 Jbeta primers and 60 Vbeta primers were used for the PCR. The data were produced by immunoSEQ multiplex PCR, yet TCRdb's version contains in-frame clones alone and is incomplete. In all, the sample yields approximately 75,000 clones. Regarding donors, all were healthy bone marrow donors. The data were taken from a study of cytomegalovirus exposure and HLA in healthy donors. Study-wide results and caveats: V- and J-gene trimming of TCR beta was linked (in a later analysis) to a missense DCLRE1C variant. Later analysis suggested most CMV-associated TCR beta chains were HLA-restricted.

The TCR sequence derives from a man aged 40-50 years in good health and CMV-seronegative. Sample: PBMCs. The J gene is TRBJ2-7, the V gene TRBV6-1; TRBD2 agrees at 11 bases. DNA of the CDR3: TGTGCCAGCAGTGTAAATCTAGCGGGAGGCTACGAGCAGTACTTC. Amino acid sequence: CASSVNLAGGYEQYF.